One T cell receptor beta chain is described in this entry. The antigen is not known. This CDR3 has 14 residues. CDR1 and CDR2 from the germline V gene are SGHRS and YFSETQ. J was trimmed by 3 bases and V by 6 bases; bases with no gene match: 5. The sample comes from a study of identical twins. Regarding the study as a whole: Partial confounding of zero-insertion analyses by invariant MAIT and iNKT cells was possible. Its conclusions, products of cross-sectional statistical analysis, did not come from following the same donors.

After template switching added a universal primer site, the resulting cDNA carried unique molecular identifiers. TCRdb passed the 5' RACE reads through MiXCR, listing each CDR3 protein once. The repertoire consists of 500,000 to 550,000 distinct CDR3 sequences, with around 22% occurring once and the leading ten covering approximately 0.52%. Another study also made use of these data, one on yellow fever vaccine responses in identical twins.

Specimen: CD4+ T cells sorted from blood. This receptor was identified in a young woman in good health. V gene TRBV5-1 combines with J gene TRBJ1-4; 7 bases are shared with TRBD1. CDR3 amino acids: CASKRDSPNEKLFF. The CDR3 bases are TGCGCCAGCAAGAGGGACAGCCCTAATGAAAAACTGTTTTTT. The full variable domain, completed using reference TRBV5-1 and TRBJ1-4, is KAGVTQTPRYLIKTRGQQVTLSCSPISGHRSVSWYQQTPGQGLQFLFEYFSETQRNKGNFPGRFSGRQFSNSRSEMNVSTLELGDSALYLCASKRDSPNEKLFFGSGTQLSVL.